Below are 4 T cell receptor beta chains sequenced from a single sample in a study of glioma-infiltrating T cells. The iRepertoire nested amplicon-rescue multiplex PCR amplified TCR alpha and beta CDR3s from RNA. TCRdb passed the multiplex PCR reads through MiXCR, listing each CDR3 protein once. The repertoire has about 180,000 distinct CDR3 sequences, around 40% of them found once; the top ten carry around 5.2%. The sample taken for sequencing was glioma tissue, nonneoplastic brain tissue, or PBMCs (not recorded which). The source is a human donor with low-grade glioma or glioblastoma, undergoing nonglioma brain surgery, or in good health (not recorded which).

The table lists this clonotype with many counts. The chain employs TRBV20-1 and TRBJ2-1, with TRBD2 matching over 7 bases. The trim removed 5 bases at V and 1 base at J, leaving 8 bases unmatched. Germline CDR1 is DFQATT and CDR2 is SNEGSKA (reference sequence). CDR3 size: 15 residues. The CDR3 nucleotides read TGCAGTGCTCTCCCTAGCGGTGGGTCCTACAATGAGCAGTTCTTC. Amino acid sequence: CSALPSGGSYNEQFF.

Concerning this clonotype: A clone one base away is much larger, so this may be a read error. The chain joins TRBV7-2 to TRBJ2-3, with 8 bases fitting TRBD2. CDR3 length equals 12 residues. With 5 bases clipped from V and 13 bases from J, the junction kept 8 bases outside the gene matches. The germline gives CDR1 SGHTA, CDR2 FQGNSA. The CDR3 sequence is CASSVPGLVEYF. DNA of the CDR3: TGTGCCAGCAGCGTCCCGGGACTAGTAGAGTATTTT.

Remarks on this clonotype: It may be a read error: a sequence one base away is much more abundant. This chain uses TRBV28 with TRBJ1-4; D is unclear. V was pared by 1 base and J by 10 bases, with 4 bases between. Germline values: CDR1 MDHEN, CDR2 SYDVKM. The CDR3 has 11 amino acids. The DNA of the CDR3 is TGTGCCAGCAGTTTATTTGTAAAACTGTTTTTT. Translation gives CASSLFVKLFF.

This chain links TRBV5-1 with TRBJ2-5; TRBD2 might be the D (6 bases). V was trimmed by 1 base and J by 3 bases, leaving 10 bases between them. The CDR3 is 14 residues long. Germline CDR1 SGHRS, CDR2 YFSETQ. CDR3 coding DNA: TGCGCCAGCAGCTTGCTAATAGCGGAAGAGACCCAGTACTTC. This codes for CASSLLIAEETQYF.